What follows are 28 T cell receptor beta chains derived from one specimen sequenced in a study of tumor and adjacent non-tumor tissue in lung cancer. The library came from three nested PCR rounds adapted from ARM-PCR protocols. MiXCR, run by TCRdb on the multiplex PCR reads, gives a single entry per CDR3 protein. The data hold about 110,000 distinct CDR3 sequences, with over 55% observed a single time. This sample's RNA came from whole unsorted tissue. The normal lung tissue was taken more than 3 cm from the tumor edge. The material sequenced was distant non-tumor lung tissue. Source of these receptors: a man aged 60-69 years with non-small cell lung cancer.

In its sample, this clonotype was seen once. This could be a read error, since a much larger clone is one nucleotide away. The genes are TRBV10-2 and TRBJ2-5; TRBD1 matches at 9 bases. V lost 2 bases, J lost 4 bases, and 8 bases stayed unmatched. This CDR3 spans 16 amino acids. Germline lookup yields CDR1 WSHSY and CDR2 SAAADI. This CDR3 reads CASSERDRERPETQYF. The DNA for the CDR3 is TGCGCCAGCAGTGAGAGGGACAGGGAGCGCCCAGAGACCCAGTACTTC.

Regarding this clonotype: With a much larger clone just one base away, this may be a read error. The chain links TRBV5-1 to TRBJ2-1, with 7 positions matching TRBD2. Germline lookup yields CDR1 SGHRS and CDR2 YFSETQ. The CDR3 extends over 17 amino acids. The trim removed 3 bases at V and 2 bases at J, leaving 11 bases unmatched. CDR3 amino acids: CASSSIEAGSAYNEQFF. The DNA of the CDR3 is TGCGCCAGCAGCTCCATAGAAGCGGGGTCCGCCTACAATGAGCAGTTCTTC.

This clonotype occurred a few times. The chain combines TRBV25-1 with TRBJ2-2; no clear D gene. The germline V and J ends were trimmed by 7 bases and 1 base, with 10 bases remaining between them. The CDR3 spans 14 residues. Germline CDR1 MGHDK, CDR2 SYGVNS. CDR3 in DNA: TGTGCCAGCACCCTAGGCAGGAACACCGGGGAGCTGTTTTTT. Amino acid sequence: CASTLGRNTGELFF.

With regard to this clonotype: Here the CDR3 omits its conserved ending phenylalanine or tryptophan, so a read error is the likely source. The gene calls are TRBV6-6 and TRBJ2-1; D is tentatively TRBD1 or TRBD2 (5 bases each). V was shortened by 3 bases and J by 7 bases, with 10 bases between the two germline ends. CDR1 and CDR2 (germline): MNHNY, SVGAGI (reference sequence). The CDR3 totals 13 residues. In DNA form, the CDR3 reads TGTGCCAGCAGTTATGGGGGTAAGAATGAGCAGTTCTCC. Translating gives CASSYGGKNEQFS.

Worth noting for this clonotype: This sequence may be a read error, since a much larger clone differs from it by one base. The CDR3 bases are TGTGCCGGCAGTCGGGACTATAACACCGGGGAGCTGTTTTTT. This codes for CAGSRDYNTGELFF. The V call is TRBV12-3 or TRBV12-4, the J call TRBJ2-2; 7 bases fit TRBD2. The CDR3 is 14 residues long.

CDR3 coding DNA: TGTGCCAGCAGCCAGGGACTGCATACCGGGGAGCTGTTTTTT. Residues: CASSQGLHTGELFF. The gene calls are TRBV6-2 or TRBV6-3 and TRBJ2-2; D is possibly TRBD2 (6 bases). V lost 6 bases and J lost 5, with 13 bases in between. Germline CDR1 and CDR2: MNHEY and SVGEGT. This CDR3 spans 14 amino acids.

Ten or more counts support this clonotype. This sequence joins TRBV20-1 and TRBJ2-5; the D gene is possibly TRBD2 (6 bases). Germline V gives CDR1 DFQATT, CDR2 SNEGSKA (reference sequence). The CDR3 has 14 amino acids. Trimming took off 0 bases at V and 3 bases at J, with 11 bases between the two ends. The CDR3 here is CSARDDRTKETQYF. CDR3 coding DNA: TGCAGTGCTAGAGATGATAGGACTAAAGAGACCCAGTACTTC.

With regard to this clonotype: A much larger clone lies one base from this, so it may be a read error. V usage is TRBV29-1 and J usage is TRBJ1-2; D may be TRBD1 (5 bases). The V end lost 1 base, the J end lost 5 bases, and 20 bases lay between the germline ends. The CDR3 is 16 amino acids. Germline-derived CDR1 and CDR2 are SQVTM and ANQGSEA. CDR3 in amino acids: CSVEGSGRISEYGYTF. CDR3 nucleotides: TGCAGCGTTGAAGGGTCAGGGAGGATTTCGGAGTATGGCTACACCTTC.

As for this clonotype: With a much larger clone just one base away, this may be a read error. The chain couples TRBV28 to TRBJ2-7; unclear D gene. The germline V gene encodes CDR1 MDHEN and CDR2 SYDVKM. The CDR3 totals 11 residues. CDR3 coding DNA: TGTGCCAGCACCAACCCTTACGCGCAGTACTTC. Its protein is CASTNPYAQYF.

As DNA, the CDR3 is TGTGCCAGTAGTAATCCGGGACAGGGGTTCTACGAGCAGTACTTC. It encodes CASSNPGQGFYEQYF. The chain combines TRBV19 with TRBJ2-7, with 10 nucleotides matching TRBD1. CDR3 length: 15 amino acids. Germline V lookup: CDR1 LNHDA, CDR2 SQIVND (reference sequence). The V segment lost 4 bases and the J segment 3 bases; nucleotides outside the gene matches: 6.

To note about this clonotype: A much larger clone differs from this one at a single base, so this may be a read error. The genes are TRBV24-1 and TRBJ1-5; the match to TRBD1 covers 9 bases. The CDR3 is 16 residues long. Germline V gene sequence: CDR1 KGHDR, CDR2 SFDVKD. CDR3 region: CATSDPGQGANLPQHF. The CDR3, as DNA: TGTGCCACCAGTGACCCGGGACAGGGCGCCAATCTGCCCCAGCATTTT.

In regard to this clonotype: One junction end does not reproduce the germline sequence, and a read error may be involved. The chain carries TRBV20-1 and TRBJ2-5, with TRBD2 identical over 7 bases. The CDR3 totals 15 residues. The germline V gene has CDR1 DFQATT and CDR2 SNEGSKA (reference sequence). For the CDR3, the DNA is TGCTGTGCTAGAGAGGTGGGAGGGCCCAAGGAGACCCAGTACTTC. Protein product: CCAREVGGPKETQYF.

V gene TRBV6-5 combines with J gene TRBJ2-5, with a weak D call TRBD1 (6 bases). The DNA end favors TRBJ2-1, so the J call may be wrong. Germline V CDR1 and CDR2: MNHEY, SVGAGI. The CDR3 is 14 amino acids. In nucleotides, the CDR3 is TGTGCCAGCACCCCGGACCCTCACAGGGAGACTCAGTTCTTC. It specifies CASTPDPHRETQFF.

With regard to this clonotype: Because it lacks the conserved phenylalanine or tryptophan at the end, this CDR3 is likely a read error. The limits of the CDR3 on the DNA are not certain, so only TCRdb's listed CDR3 is given. The V call is TRBV11-2, the J call TRBJ2-3. CDR1 SGHAT and CDR2 FQNNGV come from the germline V gene. The CDR3 is 14 amino acids long, termini counted. The CDR3 reads CASNHRTSTVTEYY.

This clonotype was seen many times. The rearrangement uses TRBV7-8 and TRBJ1-6; 8 positions match TRBD1. The junction had 8 bases not matched to a gene; V was cut back by 5 bases and J by 8 bases. Per germline, CDR1 SGHVS and CDR2 FQNEAQ. This CDR3 region has 15 residues. The CDR3 DNA is TGTGCCAGCAGCCTACGGGGGACAGGTGATTCACCCCTCCACTTT. Encoded protein: CASSLRGTGDSPLHF.

Note on this clonotype: One end of the junction varies from germline; a read error may be responsible. The chain combines TRBV11-1 with TRBJ2-2, with 8 bases identical to TRBD2. This CDR3 is 13 amino acids long. Germline lookup yields CDR1 SGHAT and CDR2 FQDESV (reference sequence). The CDR3, as DNA: TGTGTCAGTAGTCCCTGGGGGAGCGGGGGGCTGTTTTTT. Translated, it gives CVSSPWGSGGLFF.

As for this clonotype: The CDR3 end shows no conserved phenylalanine or tryptophan, and so a read error is likely. The DNA is left out, because the CDR3 cannot be placed on it with certainty; the CDR3 is given as TCRdb lists it. The rearrangement joins TRBV10-2 to TRBJ2-1; the DNA was not compared with TRBD1, the D call given in the table. The CDR3 sequence runs 15 residues, both termini included. Germline V gene lookup returns CDR1 WSHSY and CDR2 SAAADI. The CDR3 protein is CASVSGTPSLNEQFI.

Note on this clonotype: Just one base apart from a much larger clone, this may be a read error. The chain is built from TRBV25-1 and TRBJ2-2, with D perhaps TRBD1 or TRBD2 (5 bases each). Germline-derived CDR1 and CDR2 are MGHDK and SYGVNS. The CDR3 extends over 14 amino acids. CDR3 protein: CASSEMTVSGDLFF. CDR3 DNA: TGTGCCAGCAGTGAAATGACAGTTTCCGGGGATCTGTTTTTT.

Details on this clonotype: One junction end disagrees with the germline gene, perhaps due to a read error. This chain uses TRBV11-3 with TRBJ2-4, with D possibly matching TRBD2 (5 bases). Germline CDR1 and CDR2: SGHNT and YENEEA. CDR3 size: 14 residues. In DNA, the CDR3 is TGTGCCAACAGCCGAGGGCCGGACAAAAACATTCAGTACTTC. This encodes CANSRGPDKNIQYF.

Notes on this clonotype: Compared with germline, one end of the junction differs, possibly owing to a read error. This chain links TRBV12-3 or TRBV12-4 with TRBJ2-3; 11 nucleotides match TRBD2. CDR3 length: 17 residues. DNA for the CDR3: TGTGCCTGCAGTTTACGGCTAGCGGGAGGTAGCACAGATACGCAGTATTTT. This sequence encodes CACSLRLAGGSTDTQYF.

This clonotype was recorded a few times. This chain connects TRBV6-5 to TRBJ1-6; TRBD1 matches at 9 bases. This CDR3 comprises 13 residues. V lost 6 bases to trimming and J lost 9 bases; unmatched junction nucleotides: 3. Looked up from germline, CDR1 is MNHEY and CDR2 is SVGAGI. For the CDR3, the DNA is TGTGCCAGCAGGGGACAGGGTAGTTCACCCCTCCACTTT. Amino acids: CASRGQGSSPLHF.

Regarding this clonotype: Its ends do not fully match the called genes, so a read error is possible. The genes are TRBV5-5 and TRBJ2-3; D uncertain. Germline V gene lookup returns CDR1 SGHKS and CDR2 YYEKEE (reference sequence). The CDR3 covers 15 residues. For the CDR3, the DNA is TGTACCAGCAGCTTAGTTCAGACTAGCACAGATACGCAGTATTTT. It is translated as CTSSLVQTSTDTQYF.

This clonotype came up many times. The V call is TRBV20-1, the J call TRBJ2-3; the match to TRBD2 covers 8 bases. V trimming: 3 bases; J trimming: 4 bases; junction bases outside the gene matches: 3. CDR1 is DFQATT and CDR2 is SNEGSKA in the germline V gene (reference sequence). This CDR3 has 13 amino acids. CDR3 DNA: TGCAGTGCTAGCGGGGGGGTCCCAGATACGCAGTATTTT. It encodes CSASGGVPDTQYF.

Notes on this clonotype: The junction shows a germline mismatch at one end, possibly a read error. This chain uses TRBV11-1 with TRBJ2-1; 10 nucleotides align to TRBD2. The germline V gene encodes CDR1 SGHAT and CDR2 FQDESV (reference sequence). This CDR3 has 16 amino acids. In nucleotides, the CDR3 is TGCGCCAGCAGCGCCAGACTAGCGGGTGGTTCTCATGTGCAGTTCTTC. Amino acids: CASSARLAGGSHVQFF.

Points on this clonotype: A read error may explain this, as a much larger clone is one base away. This sequence joins TRBV6-1 and TRBJ2-1; 10 bases are a match to TRBD2. Germline V gene sequence: CDR1 MNHNS, CDR2 SASEGT. The CDR3 totals 17 residues. The CDR3 spells CASNDKQAGGPNNGQFF. DNA for the CDR3: TGTGCCAGCAACGACAAACAAGCGGGAGGGCCCAACAATGGGCAGTTCTTC.

This clonotype was observed once. One junction end does not reproduce the germline sequence, and a read error may be involved. The J gene is TRBJ2-2, the V gene TRBV11-2, with 14 bases that match TRBD2. The CDR3 runs 18 residues. In germline, CDR1 is SGHAT, CDR2 FQNNGV. The CDR3 nucleotides are TGTGTCAGCGGCTCGGGACTAGCGGGAGCGACGAAGACCGGGGAGCTGTTTTTT. This gives the protein CVSGSGLAGATKTGELFF.

This clonotype was recorded many times. V gene TRBV20-1 combines with J gene TRBJ1-5, with D tentatively TRBD1 (5 bases). CDR3 size: 15 residues. The germline CDR1 and CDR2 sequences are DFQATT and SNEGSKA (reference sequence). V was shortened by 0 bases and J by 6 bases, with 15 bases between the two germline ends. CDR3 protein: CSAREIAGWSQPQHF. As DNA, the CDR3 is TGCAGTGCTAGAGAGATCGCAGGGTGGAGTCAGCCCCAGCATTTT.

Worth noting for this clonotype: An end of the junction does not agree with germline; a read error may underlie this. The rearrangement joins TRBV11-2 to TRBJ2-2; weak D call: TRBD2 (5 bases). Germline CDR1 and CDR2: SGHAT and FQNNGV. The CDR3 has 15 amino acids. The CDR3 nucleotides are TGTTCCAGGAGCGAGAGGCTAGCTAACACCGGGGAGCTGTTTTTT. The encoded protein is CSRSERLANTGELFF.